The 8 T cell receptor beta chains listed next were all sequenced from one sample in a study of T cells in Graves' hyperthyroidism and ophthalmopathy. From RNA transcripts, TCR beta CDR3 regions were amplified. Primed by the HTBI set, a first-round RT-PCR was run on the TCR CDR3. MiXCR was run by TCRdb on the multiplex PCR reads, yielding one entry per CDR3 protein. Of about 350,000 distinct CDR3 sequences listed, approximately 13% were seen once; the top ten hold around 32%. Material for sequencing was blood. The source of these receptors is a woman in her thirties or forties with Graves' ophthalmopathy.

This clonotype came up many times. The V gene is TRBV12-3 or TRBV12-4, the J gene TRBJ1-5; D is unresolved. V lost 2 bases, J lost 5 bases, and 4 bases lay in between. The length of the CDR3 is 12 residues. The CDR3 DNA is TGTGCCAGCAGTTTATACTATCAGCCCCAGCATTTT. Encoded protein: CASSLYYQPQHF.

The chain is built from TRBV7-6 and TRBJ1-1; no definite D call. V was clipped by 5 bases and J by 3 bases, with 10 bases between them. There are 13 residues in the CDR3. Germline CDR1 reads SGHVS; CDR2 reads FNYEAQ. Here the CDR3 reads CASSRSLDTEAFF. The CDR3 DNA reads TGTGCCAGCAGCCGGTCCTTGGACACTGAAGCTTTCTTT.

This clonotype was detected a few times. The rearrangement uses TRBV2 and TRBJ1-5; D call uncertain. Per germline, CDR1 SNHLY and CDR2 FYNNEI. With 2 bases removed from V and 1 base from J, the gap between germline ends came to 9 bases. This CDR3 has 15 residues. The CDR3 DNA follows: TGTGCCAGCAGTGAATTTCGACTAAGCAATCAGCCCCAGCATTTT. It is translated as CASSEFRLSNQPQHF.

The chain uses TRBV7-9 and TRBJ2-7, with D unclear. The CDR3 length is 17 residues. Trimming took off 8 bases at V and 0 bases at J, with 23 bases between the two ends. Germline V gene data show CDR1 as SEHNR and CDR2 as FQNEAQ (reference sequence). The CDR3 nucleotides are TGTGCCAGCTCACCACCGGTCAGCAGGAGAATCTCCTACGAGCAGTACTTC. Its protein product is CASSPPVSRRISYEQYF.

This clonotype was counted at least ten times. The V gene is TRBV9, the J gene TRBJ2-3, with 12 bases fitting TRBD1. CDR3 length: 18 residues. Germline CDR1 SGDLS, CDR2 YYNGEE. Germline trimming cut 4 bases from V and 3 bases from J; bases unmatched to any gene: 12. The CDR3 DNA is TGTGCCAGCAGCCCCCGTTCCGGGACAGGGGGCGGAACAGATACGCAGTATTTT. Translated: CASSPRSGTGGGTDTQYF.

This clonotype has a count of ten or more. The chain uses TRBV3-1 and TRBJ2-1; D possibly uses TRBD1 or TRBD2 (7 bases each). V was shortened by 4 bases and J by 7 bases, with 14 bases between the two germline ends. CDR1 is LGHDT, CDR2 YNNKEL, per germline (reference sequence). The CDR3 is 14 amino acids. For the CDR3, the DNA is TGTGCCAGCAGCCCAGGGGGGGGAGTGAATGAGCAGTTCTTC. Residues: CASSPGGGVNEQFF.

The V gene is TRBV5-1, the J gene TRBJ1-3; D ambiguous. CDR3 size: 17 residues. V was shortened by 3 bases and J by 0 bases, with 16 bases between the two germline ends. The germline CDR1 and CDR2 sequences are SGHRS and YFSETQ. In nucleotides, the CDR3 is TGCGCCAGCAGCTCGGGAGCCTCGATCGGCTCTGGAAACACCATATATTTT. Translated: CASSSGASIGSGNTIYF.

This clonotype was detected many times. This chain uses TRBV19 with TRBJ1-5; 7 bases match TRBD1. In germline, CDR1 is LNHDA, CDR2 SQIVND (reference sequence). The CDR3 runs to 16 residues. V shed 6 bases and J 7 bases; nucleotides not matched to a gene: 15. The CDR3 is CASRDDREVGGQPQHF. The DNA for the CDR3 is TGTGCCAGTAGAGACGACAGGGAAGTGGGAGGACAGCCCCAGCATTTT.